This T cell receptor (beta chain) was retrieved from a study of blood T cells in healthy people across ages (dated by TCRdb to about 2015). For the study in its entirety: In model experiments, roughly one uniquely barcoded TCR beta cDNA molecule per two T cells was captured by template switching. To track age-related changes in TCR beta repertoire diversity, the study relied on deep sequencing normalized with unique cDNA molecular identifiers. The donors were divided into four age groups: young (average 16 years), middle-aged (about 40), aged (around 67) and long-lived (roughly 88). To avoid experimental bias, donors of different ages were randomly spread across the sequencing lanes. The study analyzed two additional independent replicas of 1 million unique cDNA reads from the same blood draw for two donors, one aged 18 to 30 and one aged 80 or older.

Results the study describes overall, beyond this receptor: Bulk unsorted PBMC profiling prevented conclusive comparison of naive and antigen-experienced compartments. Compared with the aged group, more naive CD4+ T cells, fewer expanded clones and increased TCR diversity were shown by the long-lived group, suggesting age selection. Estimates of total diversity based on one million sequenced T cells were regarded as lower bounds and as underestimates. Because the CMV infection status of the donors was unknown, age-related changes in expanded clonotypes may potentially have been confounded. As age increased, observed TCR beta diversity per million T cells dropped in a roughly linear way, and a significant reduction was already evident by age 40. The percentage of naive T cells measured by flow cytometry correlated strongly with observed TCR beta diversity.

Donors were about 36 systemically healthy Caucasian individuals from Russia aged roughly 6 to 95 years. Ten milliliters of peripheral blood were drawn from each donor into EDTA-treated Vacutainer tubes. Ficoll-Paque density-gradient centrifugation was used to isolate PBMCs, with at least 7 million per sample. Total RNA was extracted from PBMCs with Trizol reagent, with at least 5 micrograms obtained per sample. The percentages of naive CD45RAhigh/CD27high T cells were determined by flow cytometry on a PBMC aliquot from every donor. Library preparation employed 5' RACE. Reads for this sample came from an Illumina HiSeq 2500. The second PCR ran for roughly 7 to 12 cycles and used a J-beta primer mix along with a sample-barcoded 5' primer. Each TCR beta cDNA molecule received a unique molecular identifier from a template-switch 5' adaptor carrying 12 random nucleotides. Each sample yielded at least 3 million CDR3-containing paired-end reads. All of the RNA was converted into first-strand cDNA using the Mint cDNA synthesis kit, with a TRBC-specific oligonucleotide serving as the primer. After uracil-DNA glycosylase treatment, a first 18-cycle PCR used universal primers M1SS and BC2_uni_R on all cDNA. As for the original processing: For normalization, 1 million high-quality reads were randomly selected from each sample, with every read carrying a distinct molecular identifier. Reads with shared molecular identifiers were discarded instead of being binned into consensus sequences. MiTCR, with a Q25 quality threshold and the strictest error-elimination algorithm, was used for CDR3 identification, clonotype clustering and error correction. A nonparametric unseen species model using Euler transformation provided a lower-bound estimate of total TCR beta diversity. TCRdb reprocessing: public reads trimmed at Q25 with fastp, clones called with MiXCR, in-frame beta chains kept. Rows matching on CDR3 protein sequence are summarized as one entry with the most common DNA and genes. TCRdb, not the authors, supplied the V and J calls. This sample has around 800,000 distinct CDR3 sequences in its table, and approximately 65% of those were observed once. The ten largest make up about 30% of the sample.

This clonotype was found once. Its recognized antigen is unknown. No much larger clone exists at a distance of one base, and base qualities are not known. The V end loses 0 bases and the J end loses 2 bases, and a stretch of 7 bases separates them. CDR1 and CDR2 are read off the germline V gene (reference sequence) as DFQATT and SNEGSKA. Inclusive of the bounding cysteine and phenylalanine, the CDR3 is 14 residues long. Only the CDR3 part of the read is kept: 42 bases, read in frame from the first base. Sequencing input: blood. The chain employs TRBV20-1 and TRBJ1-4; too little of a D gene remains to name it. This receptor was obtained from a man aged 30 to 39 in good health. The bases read TGCAGTGCTAGAGATGGGGTGACTAATGAAAAACTGTTTTTT. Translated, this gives CSARDGVTNEKLFF.